This TCR beta chain was sequenced for a study of blood T cells in healthy people across ages. Background on the study: Using template switching, researchers captured about one barcoded beta molecule for each two T cells.

CDR3 length equals 14 residues. V dropped 7 bases and J dropped 1 base, with 13 bases sitting between them. The use of a sample-barcoded 5' primer and a J-beta primer mix characterized a second PCR of roughly 6 to 11 cycles. MiXCR, applied by TCRdb to the 5' RACE reads, yields one record per CDR3 protein. The repertoire holds fewer than 2,000,000 distinct CDR3 sequences, roughly two fifths seen once, with under 30% in the top ten. The J gene is TRBJ1-1, the V gene TRBV12-3 or TRBV12-4; tentative D call: TRBD1 (5 bases). The sequencing input was blood. This TCR came from a human donor in good health. CDR3 residues: CASTLGGTNTEAFF. The DNA for the CDR3 is TGTGCCAGCACCCTCGGGGGGACGAACACTGAAGCTTTCTTT.